The 29 T cell receptor beta chains below were found in one sample sequenced in a study of T-cell memory formation after mild COVID-19. TCRdb reprocessed the 5' RACE reads via MiXCR and lists one record per CDR3 protein. The table lists fewer than 90,000 distinct CDR3 sequences, about 15% of them singletons. Sequencing used PBMCs or a T cell subset sorted from them (not recorded which). The receptor source for this set is an adult woman who had mild COVID-19 (a few samples of this study predate the infection). Cell type and time point are not known.

This clonotype was observed many times. This CDR3 reads CASSSGQGYEQYF. CDR3 bases: TGTGCCAGCAGCTCGGGACAGGGCTACGAGCAGTACTTC. The chain recombines TRBV6-5 with TRBJ2-7; 9 bases are shared with TRBD1. V dropped 6 bases and J dropped 3; count of bases not matched to a gene: 3. This CDR3 region has 13 residues. The germline gives CDR1 MNHEY, CDR2 SVGAGI.

This clonotype was seen more than once but under ten times. The J gene is TRBJ1-5, the V gene TRBV28, with D unclear. CDR3 length: 15 residues. V dropped 5 bases and J dropped 3 bases, with 14 bases sitting between them. CDR1 is MDHEN and CDR2 is SYDVKM in the germline V gene. The CDR3: CASSLDWRYNQPQHF. CDR3 DNA sequence: TGTGCCAGCAGTCTGGATTGGCGTTACAATCAGCCCCAGCATTTT.

This clonotype was found a few times. The chain links TRBV9 to TRBJ2-1; D is undetermined. There are 13 residues in the CDR3. The germline V gene encodes CDR1 SGDLS and CDR2 YYNGEE. V lost 0 bases and J 5 bases, leaving 6 bases between the germline ends. The CDR3 protein is CASSVDTDNEQFF. The CDR3, as DNA: TGTGCCAGCAGCGTAGATACGGACAATGAGCAGTTCTTC.

This clonotype was detected only a few times. V gene TRBV6-1 combines with J gene TRBJ2-7; maybe TRBD2 (6 bases). Looked up from germline, CDR1 is MNHNS and CDR2 is SASEGT. This CDR3 is built from 14 residues. Trimming shortened V by 10 bases and J by 0 bases, and 16 bases separated the two germline ends. This CDR3 is CAISAGPLSYEQYF. The CDR3, as DNA: TGTGCCATCTCAGCGGGCCCCCTCTCCTACGAGCAGTACTTC.

V usage is TRBV7-9 and J usage is TRBJ2-7; TRBD2 agrees at 13 bases. With V trimmed by 5 bases and J by 2 bases, 3 bases remained unmatched. Per germline, CDR1 SEHNR and CDR2 FQNEAQ (reference sequence). CDR3 length: 15 residues. This CDR3 is CASSPGLAGTYEQYF. The CDR3 nucleotides read TGTGCCAGCAGCCCGGGACTAGCGGGAACCTACGAGCAGTACTTC.

This clonotype was counted many times. The rearrangement links TRBV12-3 or TRBV12-4 to TRBJ2-1, with 9 bases lining up with TRBD1. V was clipped by 6 bases and J by 6 bases; unmatched bases: 9. The CDR3 totals 15 residues. The CDR3 region has the DNA TGTGCCAGCAGCTTAACGGGACAGGGTGCCAATGAGCAGTTCTTC. This sequence encodes CASSLTGQGANEQFF.

CDR3 in DNA: TGCGCCAGCGCACAGGGGTATCTGGAGACCCAGTACTTC. This codes for CASAQGYLETQYF. The chain uses TRBV4-3 and TRBJ2-5, with 7 bases matching TRBD1. This CDR3 has 13 amino acids. V shed 8 bases and J 5 bases; nucleotides not matched to a gene: 8. Germline-derived CDR1 and CDR2 are LGHNA and YSLEER.

This clonotype was picked up a small number of times. J is TRBJ2-3 and V is TRBV10-3; TRBD2 agrees at 10 bases. The CDR3 totals 13 residues. V lost 11 bases and J lost 4; bases outside the gene matches: 6. CDR1 is ENHRY, CDR2 SYGVKD, per germline. CDR3 sequence reads: CAGASGSADTQYF. The CDR3 nucleotides read TGTGCCGGGGCTAGCGGGAGTGCAGATACGCAGTATTTT.

V gene TRBV5-5 combines with J gene TRBJ1-2, with D possibly being TRBD1 (6 bases). Trimming took off 0 bases at V and 8 bases at J, with 20 bases between the two ends. Germline assignment: CDR1 SGHKS and CDR2 YYEKEE (reference sequence). The CDR3 totals 16 residues. CDR3 sequence reads: CASSLAPGEGVWGYTF. CDR3 nucleotide sequence: TGTGCCAGCAGCTTGGCCCCAGGGGAGGGTGTTTGGGGCTACACCTTC.

This clonotype was seen a handful of times. The V gene is TRBV5-1, the J gene TRBJ2-1; TRBD1 aligns across 8 bases. The CDR3 extends over 17 amino acids. Germline assignment: CDR1 SGHRS and CDR2 YFSETQ. The V and J ends lost 3 bases and 5 bases, in that order; junction bases with no gene match: 13. The CDR3 protein is CASSSPRDRIPNNEQFF. In DNA, the CDR3 is TGCGCCAGCAGCTCCCCCCGGGACAGGATTCCAAACAATGAGCAGTTCTTC.

This clonotype was found a few times. J is TRBJ2-3 and V is TRBV20-1; D may correspond to TRBD1 or TRBD2 (5 bases each). Trimming pared 4 bases from V and 4 bases from J, leaving 15 bases between. This CDR3 is 14 amino acids long. The germline CDR1 and CDR2 sequences are DFQATT and SNEGSKA (reference sequence). The CDR3 loop is CSATTGTQSDTQYF. In DNA, the CDR3 is TGCAGTGCTACCACGGGGACCCAGTCAGATACGCAGTATTTT.

This clonotype came up a few times. J is TRBJ2-5 and V is TRBV7-9; no definite D call. Germline V gene lookup returns CDR1 SEHNR and CDR2 FQNEAQ (reference sequence). The CDR3 contains 12 residues. V was pared by 1 base and J by 6 bases, with 6 bases between. CDR3: CASSLGDKTQYF. DNA for the CDR3: TGTGCCAGCAGCTTAGGGGATAAGACCCAGTACTTC.

The chain joins TRBV7-9 to TRBJ2-1; 10 bases align to TRBD2. There are 16 residues in the CDR3. The V gene end was trimmed by 5 bases and the J gene end by 2 bases; junction bases not matched to a gene: 6. Per the germline V gene, CDR1 is SEHNR and CDR2 is FQNEAQ (reference sequence). CDR3 sequence reads: CASSPPSGRTYNEQFF. The CDR3, as DNA: TGTGCCAGCAGCCCACCTAGCGGGAGAACCTACAATGAGCAGTTCTTC.

This clonotype was counted between two and nine times. An end of the junction does not agree with germline; a read error may underlie this. J is TRBJ2-1 and V is TRBV20-1; 8 bases align to TRBD2. Germline V gene data show CDR1 as DFQATT and CDR2 as SNEGSKA (reference sequence). CDR3 length: 14 residues. The DNA for the CDR3 is TGCAGTGCTACGGGCGGGAGGTCCTCCAATGAGCAGTTCTTC. Translating gives CSATGGRSSNEQFF.

A remark on this clonotype: This CDR3 fails to terminate in the conserved phenylalanine or tryptophan, so it likely reflects a read error. The DNA is left out, because the CDR3 cannot be placed on it with certainty; the CDR3 is given as TCRdb lists it. The V and J genes are TRBV5-1 and TRBJ2-1; TRBD2 is taken as the D call from the table, unchecked against the DNA. The CDR3 is made up of 14 amino acids, end residues included. Germline assignment: CDR1 SGHRS and CDR2 YFSETQ. CDR3 residues: CASSPGLAGGPAVI.

This clonotype occurred many times. The chain uses TRBV4-2 and TRBJ2-4; D tentatively reads TRBD1 or TRBD2 (5 bases each). The CDR3 runs to 13 residues. Germline lookup yields CDR1 LGHNA and CDR2 YNFKEQ. Trimming pared 8 bases from V and 0 bases from J, leaving 8 bases between. The CDR3 DNA sequence: TGTGCCAGCCTGGGGGTAGCCAAAAACATTCAGTACTTC. Translation gives CASLGVAKNIQYF.

This chain uses TRBV29-1 with TRBJ2-7; TRBD1 or TRBD2 may be the D gene (5 bases each). Germline values: CDR1 SQVTM, CDR2 ANQGSEA. The CDR3 is 12 amino acids. Trimming shortened V by 7 bases and J by 0 bases, and 10 bases separated the two germline ends. The CDR3 spells CSAGADSYEQYF. In DNA form, the CDR3 reads TGCAGCGCCGGGGCAGACTCCTACGAGCAGTACTTC.

This chain uses TRBV5-1 with TRBJ2-3; D may be TRBD2 (6 bases). This CDR3 comprises 15 residues. The V end was cut by 6 bases, the J end by 0 bases, with 14 bases between. CDR1 and CDR2 from the germline V gene are SGHRS and YFSETQ. CDR3 sequence reads: CASTLEGTSTDTQYF. CDR3 DNA: TGCGCCAGCACCTTAGAGGGGACTAGCACAGATACGCAGTATTTT.

The chain couples TRBV12-3 or TRBV12-4 to TRBJ2-1, with D maybe TRBD2 (6 bases). This CDR3 comprises 14 residues. The V and J ends lost 1 base and 9 bases respectively, with 13 bases between them. The CDR3 coding sequence is TGTGCCAGCAGTTTAGATCGGGAGTGGGGTGAGCAGTTCTTC. It yields the protein CASSLDREWGEQFF.

The chain carries TRBV5-5 and TRBJ1-4, with unresolved D. The V and J ends lost 0 bases and 7 bases respectively, with 7 bases between them. The CDR3 runs 13 residues. From germline, CDR1 is SGHKS and CDR2 YYEKEE (reference sequence). The CDR3 reads CASSLGGPEKLFF. CDR3 nucleotide sequence: TGTGCCAGCAGCTTGGGTGGTCCTGAAAAACTGTTTTTT. Complete variable domain (other parts from reference TRBV5-5 and TRBJ1-4): DAGVTQSPTHLIKTRGQQVTLRCSPISGHKSVSWYQQVLGQGPQFIFQYYEKEERGRGNFPDRFSARQFPNYSSELNVNALLLGDSALYLCASSLGGPEKLFFGSGTQLSVL.

The gene calls are TRBV7-6 and TRBJ2-5; 10 nucleotides agree with TRBD2. J gave up 0 bases and V 6 bases, and 19 bases lay outside the gene matches. The CDR3 contains 20 residues. Germline CDR1 and CDR2: SGHVS and FNYEAQ. In DNA form, the CDR3 reads TGTGCCAGCAGTTCCGATGGACCAGGGGCGGGACTAGCGTACCAAGAGACCCAGTACTTC. It yields the protein CASSSDGPGAGLAYQETQYF. Full variable domain (outside the CDR3, taken from reference TRBV7-6 and TRBJ2-5): GAGVSQSPRYKVTKRGQDVALRCDPISGHVSLYWYRQALGQGPEFLTYFNYEAQQDKSGLPNDRFSAERPEGSISTLTIQRTEQRDSAMYRCASSSDGPGAGLAYQETQYFGPGTRLLVL.

The J gene is TRBJ2-1, the V gene TRBV9, with TRBD1 matching 11 bases. This CDR3 contains 15 residues. V dropped 4 bases and J dropped 8; count of bases not matched to a gene: 8. The germline V gene encodes CDR1 SGDLS and CDR2 YYNGEE. DNA of the CDR3: TGTGCCAGCAGCAGCCGGGACAGGGGGTTGGATGAGCAGTTCTTC. Amino acids: CASSSRDRGLDEQFF.

The table lists this clonotype with a few counts. V is TRBV7-3 and J is TRBJ1-5; TRBD1 might be the D (6 bases). Germline lookup yields CDR1 SGHTA and CDR2 FQGTGA. Deletions cut 6 bases from V and 7 bases from J, with 19 bases between. The CDR3 runs to 15 residues. CDR3 residues: CASSFPAGGRQPQHF. In DNA, the CDR3 is TGTGCCAGCAGTTTTCCCGCGGGGGGCCGACAGCCCCAGCATTTT.

The chain recombines TRBV12-3 or TRBV12-4 with TRBJ2-1; no reliable D call. CDR3 length: 16 amino acids. V gave up 7 bases and J gave up 0 bases, with 16 bases separating them. The CDR3 loop reads CASKTSGPSSYNEQFF. The CDR3 DNA follows: TGTGCCAGCAAAACGTCAGGCCCGAGCTCCTACAATGAGCAGTTCTTC.

This clonotype ranks as medium-sized. This rearrangement joins TRBV20-1 to TRBJ1-2, with TRBD1 as a possible D gene (6 bases). The CDR3 length is 19 residues. Looked up from germline, CDR1 is DFQATT and CDR2 is SNEGSKA (reference sequence). V lost 3 bases and J lost 2, with 28 bases in between. The CDR3 spells CSASPATTRQHRDNYGYTF. CDR3 bases: TGCAGTGCTAGTCCAGCGACAACCCGACAACACAGGGACAACTATGGCTACACCTTC.

The chain couples TRBV9 to TRBJ2-5, with D perhaps matching TRBD1 or TRBD2 (6 bases each). CDR3 length: 14 amino acids. The germline V and J ends were trimmed by 0 bases and 5 bases, with 11 bases remaining between them. Germline values: CDR1 SGDLS, CDR2 YYNGEE. The CDR3 nucleotides read TGTGCCAGCAGCGTAGGGGGGGCTTACGAGACCCAGTACTTC. Encoded protein: CASSVGGAYETQYF. The full variable domain, completed using reference TRBV9 and TRBJ2-5, is DSGVTQTPKHLITATGQRVTLRCSPRSGDLSVYWYQQSLDQGLQFLIQYYNGEERAKGNILERFSAQQFPDLHSELNLSSLELGDSALYFCASSVGGAYETQYFGPGTRLLVL.

This clonotype was recorded a few times. J is TRBJ2-2 and V is TRBV7-6, with 9 bases identical to TRBD2. Germline V gene sequence: CDR1 SGHVS, CDR2 FNYEAQ. The CDR3 is made up of 18 amino acids. Trimming at V came to 2 bases and at J to 8 bases, leaving 15 bases not matched to a gene. The CDR3 sequence is CASSLYYLAGSRGGELFF. The DNA for the CDR3 is TGTGCCAGCAGCTTATACTATCTAGCGGGGAGCCGGGGAGGGGAGCTGTTTTTT.

This clonotype came up a few times. The chain links TRBV7-6 to TRBJ2-3; 11 nucleotides line up with TRBD2. The length of the CDR3 is 17 residues. Germline loops: CDR1 SGHVS, CDR2 FNYEAQ. Germline trimming cut 1 base from V and 0 bases from J; bases unmatched to any gene: 3. CDR3 region: CASSLGTSGFSTDTQYF. The CDR3 bases are TGTGCCAGCAGCTTAGGGACTAGCGGGTTTAGCACAGATACGCAGTATTTT.

Only a few counts were recorded for this clonotype. The chain combines TRBV15 with TRBJ2-5; D is undetermined. This CDR3 spans 14 amino acids. Germline CDR1 is LNHNV and CDR2 is YYDKDF (reference sequence). V was trimmed by 2 bases and J by 3 bases, leaving 10 bases between them. This CDR3 reads CATSRPPREETQYF. The CDR3 DNA is TGTGCCACCAGCAGACCCCCTAGGGAAGAGACCCAGTACTTC.